This note documents a single T cell receptor beta chain sequence. The data derive from a study of technical replicates of blood from a few donors. There are 13 residues in the CDR3. Germline CDR1 is ENHRY and CDR2 is SYGVKD. Trimming removed 7 bases from V and 3 bases from J; junction bases left unmatched: 5. Method: immunoSEQ multiplex PCR; TCRdb's copy keeps in-frame clones and lacks some. The repertoire holds 70,000 to 95,000 clones, just under 95% seen once, with around 0.23% in the top ten. The sample consisted of T cells isolated from PBMCs. This clonotype was obtained from a human donor in good health. This chain joins TRBV10-3 and TRBJ2-7; TRBD1 agrees at 8 bases. DNA of the CDR3: TGTGCCATCACTGGACAGGGTCTCTACGAGCAGTACTTC. Amino acids: CAITGQGLYEQYF.